Sequencing of this TCR beta chain was carried out in a study of molecular identifiers for immune sequencing clone quantification. About the research overall: RNA, taken in replicates from approximately 20,000 or 100,000 naive CD8 cells, was split five ways, with four sequenced.

Via MiXCR, TCRdb re-called the PCR reads, giving one row per CDR3 protein. The sample has about half a million distinct CDR3 sequences; about 25% are singletons. The CDR3 has 13 amino acids. Germline values: CDR1 MGHDK, CDR2 SYGVNS. Overall study results and limits: Identical TCR molecules can share a barcode, and this sharing could underestimate highly expanded clone sizes. Researchers reportedly could pick up spiked Jurkat TCR RNA from one cell mixed into more than 800,000 naive cells.

Sorted naive CD8 T cells were those defined as CD8+CD4-CCR7+CD45RA+. Concerning this clonotype itself: The antigen remains undetermined. The junction and the germline gene differ at one end; a read error may be behind it.

Sample: naive CD8+ T cells from blood, with Jurkat cell RNA spiked in. This sample's subset: FACS-sorted CD8+CD4-CCR7+CD45RA+ naive T cells. This sequence joins TRBV25-1 and TRBJ2-2; 7 bases are a match to TRBD2. This receptor was identified in a human donor in good health. Some libraries in this study had Jurkat cell RNA spiked in. CDR3 nucleotides: TGTGCCAGCGGGGGGGGGAACCCCGGGGAGCTGTTTTTT. It codes for CASGGGNPGELFF. Full variable domain (remainder filled in from reference TRBV25-1 and TRBJ2-2): EADIYQTPRYLVIGTGKKITLECSQTMGHDKMYWYQQDPGMELHLIHYSYGVNSTEKGDLSSESTVSRIRTEHFPLTLESARPSHTSQYLCASGGGNPGELFFGEGSRLTVL.